These T cell receptor beta chains were read from a single sample in a study of shared clonotypes between healthy human individuals. Clones were read by immunoSEQ multiplex PCR, and TCRdb kept only the in-frame ones, dropping some. The sample holds around 2,100,000 clones; just under 95% are singletons and the top ten take under 1.5%. Sequencing used naive CD8+ T cells sorted from blood. All receptors come from a man aged 18 to 29 in good health. Each CDR3 is given with its conserved first and last residue. D genes are given only for firm matches. Not every row has a clone size; where given, it reads once, few, many or a size class.

.,TRBV6-5,.,TRBJ2-2,CASSYSGYGELFF,TGTGCCAGCAGTTATTCAGGATACGGGGAGCTGTTTTTT
once,TRBV29-1,.,TRBJ1-2,CSAHGRDGYGYTF,TGCAGCGCGCACGGCAGGGACGGCTATGGCTACACCTTC
once,TRBV6-6,TRBD2,TRBJ2-3,CASSFMEREITDTQYF,TGTGCCAGCAGTTTCATGGAGCGGGAGATCACAGATACGCAGTATTTT
.,TRBV4-1,.,TRBJ2-2,CASSQVGSTGELFF,TGCGCCAGCAGCCAAGTAGGCAGCACCGGGGAGCTGTTTTTT
.,TRBV6-5,.,TRBJ1-2,CASSSTTLNYGYTF,TGTGCCAGCAGTTCCACGACATTGAACTATGGCTACACCTTC
.,TRBV4-3,TRBD2,TRBJ2-7,CASSQETSGSFFYEQYF,TGCGCCAGCAGCCAAGAGACTAGCGGGAGTTTTTTCTACGAGCAGTACTTC
.,TRBV30,.,TRBJ1-5,CAWNSDSPDQPQHF,TGTGCCTGGAACTCGGACAGCCCTGATCAGCCCCAGCATTTT
.,TRBV5-1,.,TRBJ1-4,CASSSGEGNEKLFF,TGCGCCAGCAGCAGCGGAGAGGGGAATGAAAAACTGTTTTTT
.,TRBV5-8,TRBD1,TRBJ2-7,CASSWAAGQGLYEQYF,TGTGCCAGCAGCTGGGCCGCGGGACAGGGACTGTACGAGCAGTACTTC
.,TRBV5-6,TRBD1,TRBJ1-1,CASSLDRGVELKAFF,TGTGCCAGCAGCCTCGACAGGGGGGTAGAACTGAAAGCTTTCTTT
.,TRBV10-3,.,TRBJ2-3,CATSSPDRDVYSDTQYF,TGTGCCACTTCGTCGCCGGACCGGGACGTCTATTCAGATACGCAGTATTTT
.,TRBV7-9,.,TRBJ2-2,CASSLSGGAGELFF,TGTGCCAGCAGCTTAAGCGGAGGGGCCGGGGAGCTGTTTTTT
.,TRBV9,TRBD1,TRBJ2-1,CASSGTGEDEQFF,TGTGCCAGCAGCGGGACAGGGGAGGATGAGCAGTTCTTC
.,TRBV5-1,.,TRBJ2-7,CASSLVSGIGYEQYF,TGCGCCAGCAGCTTGGTTTCAGGGATTGGCTACGAGCAGTACTTC
once,TRBV7-9,.,TRBJ2-7,CASSYGPSYEQYF,TGTGCCAGCAGCTACGGACCATCCTACGAGCAGTACTTC
.,TRBV29-1,.,TRBJ2-7,CSVEPDSGSYEQYF,TGCAGCGTTGAACCGGACAGTGGAAGCTACGAGCAGTACTTC
.,TRBV18,TRBD2,TRBJ2-2,CASSLFLADLNTGELFF,TGTGCCAGCTCTCTTTTTCTAGCGGACCTGAACACCGGGGAGCTGTTTTTT